The TCR beta chain under discussion was sequenced for a study of somatic mutations in cytotoxic T cells in rheumatoid arthritis. V lost 3 bases and J 14 bases, leaving 16 bases between the germline ends. The length of the CDR3 is 12 residues. From germline, CDR1 is ENHRY and CDR2 SYGVKD. Method: immunoSEQ multiplex PCR; TCRdb's copy keeps in-frame clones and lacks some. The repertoire holds about 9,700 clones, with 65% to 85% as singletons. The rearrangement uses TRBV10-3 and TRBJ1-2; D may be TRBD1 (5 bases). The TCR comes from a woman in her forties or fifties in good health. Sequenced input: CD8+ T cells sorted from blood. The CDR3 nucleotides are TGTGCCATCAGTGACAACACGGAGGGGAGGACCTTC. This gives the protein CAISDNTEGRTF.